Below, 15 T cell receptor beta chains from the same sample are listed, as sequenced in a study of T cell changes during pregnancy in multiple sclerosis. Measured with immunoSEQ multiplex PCR; TCRdb has only the in-frame clones, and not every one. Of around 33,000 clones in the sample, about 87% are singletons; the top ten hold roughly 4%. Sample: CD8+ T cells from peripheral blood mononuclear cells, taken in the third trimester of pregnancy. The origin of the receptors is a female donor with multiple sclerosis, enrolled in a pregnancy study.

The chain carries TRBV6-5 and TRBJ2-3; a weak D match, TRBD1 (5 bases). V lost 7 bases to trimming and J lost 0 bases, with 8 bases between them. Germline V gene sequence: CDR1 MNHEY, CDR2 SVGAGI. The CDR3 totals 13 residues. CDR3 protein: CASKGHSTDTQYF. The CDR3 DNA is TGTGCCAGCAAAGGACATAGCACAGATACGCAGTATTTT.

The V gene is TRBV13, the J gene TRBJ2-5; TRBD2 matches at 8 bases. The CDR3 has 14 residues. Germline lookup yields CDR1 PRHDT and CDR2 FYEKMQ (reference sequence). After removal of 5 bases from V and 5 bases from J, the junction contained 7 bases not matched to a gene. The CDR3 region is CASSPGGRSETQYF. The CDR3 bases are TGTGCCAGCAGCCCGGGAGGGCGATCGGAGACCCAGTACTTC.

This chain joins TRBV5-5 and TRBJ2-7, with D possibly matching TRBD1 (8 bases). Germline lookup yields CDR1 SGHKS and CDR2 YYEKEE (reference sequence). CDR3 length: 17 amino acids. The germline V and J ends were trimmed by 4 bases and 3 bases, with 23 bases remaining between them. CDR3 protein: CASSHGQGLRGGYEQYF. CDR3 nucleotides: TGTGCCAGCAGCCACGGACAGGGACTTAGGGGGGGCTACGAGCAGTACTTC.

The V gene is TRBV5-1, the J gene TRBJ1-2; 7 nucleotides line up with TRBD1. CDR1 is SGHRS, CDR2 YFSETQ, per germline. The CDR3 has 15 residues. J lost 0 bases, V lost 4 bases, and 6 bases had no gene match. For the CDR3, the DNA is TGCGCCAGCAGCCAAAGGGGGACAGCTAACTATGGCTACACCTTC. Translating it yields CASSQRGTANYGYTF.

The rearrangement uses TRBV6-5 and TRBJ1-5; D possibly corresponds to TRBD1 (5 bases). The V gene lost 4 bases and the J gene lost 4 bases, with 14 bases spanning the gap. The germline V gene encodes CDR1 MNHEY and CDR2 SVGAGI. This CDR3 is 15 amino acids long. The CDR3 nucleotides are TGTGCCAGCAGTTTATACGCTCAGGGTAATCAGCCCCAGCATTTT. Amino acids: CASSLYAQGNQPQHF.

This clone appeared a single time. The chain links TRBV4-3 to TRBJ1-4; the D is unclear. V lost 1 base to trimming and J lost 4 bases, with 10 bases between them. Germline V lookup: CDR1 LGHNA, CDR2 YSLEER. The CDR3 spans 15 residues. The CDR3 nucleotides read TGCGCCAGCAGCCAAGGCGGTGGGTATAATGAAAAACTGTTTTTT. Amino acid sequence: CASSQGGGYNEKLFF.

V is TRBV9 and J is TRBJ1-2; TRBD1 might be the D (6 bases). This CDR3 spans 15 amino acids. Germline V gene data show CDR1 as SGDLS and CDR2 as YYNGEE. V was clipped by 3 bases and J by 2 bases, with 14 bases between them. CDR3 DNA: TGTGCCAGCAGCGGAAGGAGCGGGGGCAACTATGGCTACACCTTC. It specifies CASSGRSGGNYGYTF.

V usage is TRBV2 and J usage is TRBJ2-3, with D hard to call. This CDR3 has 17 residues. Trimming left V 2 bases short and J 0 bases short, with 15 bases between. The germline CDR1 and CDR2 sequences are SNHLY and FYNNEI. CDR3 sequence reads: CASSENPGDASTDTQYF. CDR3 nucleotide sequence: TGTGCCAGCAGTGAAAATCCAGGCGACGCTAGCACAGATACGCAGTATTTT.

The chain couples TRBV4-3 to TRBJ2-1; D may be TRBD2 (5 bases). This CDR3 spans 18 amino acids. Germline V gene data show CDR1 as LGHNA and CDR2 as YSLEER. The V and J ends lost 4 bases and 7 bases respectively, with 26 bases between them. This chain's CDR3 is CASSLLRGSNSGVNEQFF. The CDR3 DNA follows: TGCGCCAGCAGCCTTCTCAGAGGGTCAAATTCCGGGGTAAATGAGCAGTTCTTC.

V gene TRBV13 combines with J gene TRBJ2-6, with 8 bases lining up with TRBD1. After removal of 6 bases from V and 0 bases from J, the junction contained 7 bases not matched to a gene. The CDR3 covers 17 residues. Germline V gene sequence: CDR1 PRHDT, CDR2 FYEKMQ (reference sequence). DNA of the CDR3: TGTGCCAGCAGTTGGGAGACAGGGGCCTCTGGGGCCAACGTCCTGACTTTC. Its protein is CASSWETGASGANVLTF.

The V gene is TRBV6-6, the J gene TRBJ2-3; D unresolved. V lost 1 base, J lost 0 bases, and 8 bases lay in between. The germline gives CDR1 MNHNY, CDR2 SVGAGI (reference sequence). The CDR3 consists of 15 residues. CDR3 protein: CASSYYPRSTDTQYF. The DNA for the CDR3 is TGTGCCAGCAGTTACTATCCCAGAAGCACAGATACGCAGTATTTT.

This chain connects TRBV6-6 to TRBJ2-7; no definite D call. This CDR3 contains 15 residues. Germline V gene data show CDR1 as MNHNY and CDR2 as SVGAGI (reference sequence). Trimming took off 2 bases at V and 0 bases at J, with 11 bases between the two ends. The CDR3 protein is CASSYLWQVSYEQYF. The CDR3 region has the DNA TGTGCCAGCAGTTACCTTTGGCAAGTCTCCTACGAGCAGTACTTC.

This rearrangement joins TRBV5-6 to TRBJ1-1; 7 nucleotides match TRBD1. There are 15 residues in the CDR3. Unmatched junction bases numbered 9, after V lost 4 bases and J lost 3 bases. The germline V gene encodes CDR1 SGHDT and CDR2 YYEEEE. CDR3 protein: CASSIRDSAYTEAFF. In DNA, the CDR3 is TGTGCCAGCAGCATACGGGACAGCGCTTACACTGAAGCTTTCTTT. The full variable domain, in which reference TRBV5-6 and TRBJ1-1 provide the parts outside the CDR3, is DAGVTQSPTHLIKTRGQQVTLRCSPKSGHDTVSWYQQALGQGPQFIFQYYEEEERQRGNFPDRFSGHQFPNYSSELNVNALLLGDSALYLCASSIRDSAYTEAFFGQGTRLTVV.

The chain is built from TRBV6-4 and TRBJ1-6; no firm D call. CDR3 length: 14 amino acids. The germline V and J ends were trimmed by 6 bases and 9 bases, with 15 bases remaining between them. CDR1 MRHNA and CDR2 SNTAGT come from the germline V gene. CDR3 sequence: CASRAGYDVSPLHF. CDR3 sequence (DNA): TGTGCCAGCAGGGCGGGTTATGATGTTTCACCCCTCCACTTT.

The chain employs TRBV7-3 and TRBJ1-1, with TRBD1 identical over 7 bases. The V and J ends lost 6 bases and 0 bases, in that order; junction bases with no gene match: 7. Germline assignment: CDR1 SGHTA and CDR2 FQGTGA. The CDR3 is 15 amino acids. The CDR3 coding sequence is TGTGCCAGCAGTTTACAGGGGTCCATGAACACTGAAGCTTTCTTT. Translated, it gives CASSLQGSMNTEAFF.